Sequencing of this T cell receptor (beta chain) was carried out in a study of blood T cell repertoires in COVID-19. Overall study: T cells, B-cell-depleted T cells, or PBMCs provided the cDNA or gDNA that served as material.

Authors' methods: Nucleated cell counts were estimated from reference gene primer amplification. The data were produced by immunoSEQ multiplex PCR, yet TCRdb's version contains in-frame clones alone and is incomplete. V and J calls and clone size come straight from that table; D and trimming were deduced from the DNA. The table shows under 200,000 clones, with 74% occurring only once. This CDR3 contains 14 residues. Germline CDR1 and CDR2: LGHNT and FRNRAP. V dropped 1 base and J dropped 8; count of bases not matched to a gene: 5. The TCR was taken from a woman older than 75 with acute or convalescent COVID-19. Specimen: peripheral blood. This chain joins TRBV12-5 and TRBJ2-1; 7 bases are shared with TRBD1. Written as DNA, the CDR3 is TGTGCTAGTGGTTTGGGACAGGGTCGGGATGAGCAGTTCTTC. Residues: CASGLGQGRDEQFF.